Presented here are 24 T cell receptor beta chains from one specimen sequenced in a study of Ad26.COV2.S vaccination and SARS-CoV-2 variants. Treatment described: around 19 received Ad26.COV2.S at low or high dose, single or two shots; several received placebo; per-sample allocation not given. The study sampled participants on day 63 after the first vaccine or placebo injection. Repertoires were generated with immunoSEQ multiplex PCR, while TCRdb's copy carries only in-frame clones and drops some. The sample has 240,000 or so clones; approximately 90% are singletons. This sample comprised peripheral blood, obtained in a trial of Ad26.COV2.S vaccine versus placebo. These receptors all come from a person between 18 and 60 years old who received the Ad26.COV2.S COVID-19 vaccine or a placebo.

The gene calls are TRBV5-1 and TRBJ2-1; D not certain. The germline V gene encodes CDR1 SGHRS and CDR2 YFSETQ. There are 17 residues in the CDR3. V lost 4 bases and J lost 0, with 17 bases in between. This chain's CDR3 is CASSITRGVSSYNEQFF. For the CDR3, the DNA is TGCGCCAGCAGCATCACCCGTGGGGTTAGCTCCTACAATGAGCAGTTCTTC.

This chain uses TRBV25-1 with TRBJ2-1, with 8 bases that match TRBD1. The CDR3 runs 13 residues. The ends lost 3 bases at V and 13 bases at J; junction bases unmatched: 8. Germline-derived CDR1 and CDR2 are MGHDK and SYGVNS. CDR3: CASSDGSGTGQFF. The CDR3 bases are TGTGCCAGCAGTGATGGTTCGGGGACAGGTCAGTTCTTC.

The chain couples TRBV3-1 (or the pseudogene TRBV3-2) to TRBJ2-1; TRBD2 might be the D (5 bases). Germline CDR1 LGHDT, CDR2 YNNKEL (reference sequence). Trimming removed 5 bases from V and 9 bases from J, with 14 bases in between. The CDR3 consists of 13 residues. As DNA, the CDR3 is TGTGCCAGCAGCGCGAGTAGCGCCGGTGAGCAGTTCTTC. This encodes CASSASSAGEQFF.

This clone was observed once. The chain combines TRBV7-9 with TRBJ2-3; D is undetermined. This CDR3 is built from 12 residues. Germline-derived CDR1 and CDR2 are SEHNR and FQNEAQ (reference sequence). Trimming removed 5 bases at V and 2 bases at J, with 5 bases between. CDR3 residues: CASSPATDTQYF. CDR3 nucleotide sequence: TGTGCCAGCAGCCCGGCCACAGATACGCAGTATTTT.

The J gene is TRBJ2-7, the V gene TRBV6-2 or TRBV6-3, with 11 bases lining up with TRBD1. The length of the CDR3 is 15 residues. Trimming cost V 6 bases and J 5 bases; bases outside gene matches: 9. The germline CDR1 and CDR2 sequences are MNHEY and SVGEGT. DNA for the CDR3: TGTGCCAGCAGCCCAGGACAGGGGGCAGCGGACGAGCAGTACTTC. Its protein product is CASSPGQGAADEQYF.

The chain joins TRBV10-3 to TRBJ1-1; TRBD1 matches at 8 bases. CDR3 size: 13 residues. The germline gives CDR1 ENHRY, CDR2 SYGVKD. V lost 5 bases to trimming and J lost 4 bases; unmatched junction nucleotides: 3. In DNA, the CDR3 is TGTGCCATCAGTCGAACAGGGGGCACTGAAGCTTTCTTT. Protein: CAISRTGGTEAFF.

V gene TRBV27 combines with J gene TRBJ2-1, with TRBD1 matching 8 bases. The V gene's germline CDR1 is MNHEY and CDR2 SMNVEV (reference sequence). This CDR3 comprises 13 residues. With 3 bases clipped from V and 5 bases from J, the junction kept 0 bases outside the gene matches. CDR3 DNA sequence: TGTGCCAGCAGTTTCAGGGGGCACAATGAGCAGTTCTTC. Amino acids: CASSFRGHNEQFF.

This clone was detected once. This chain links TRBV7-2 with TRBJ2-3; 15 bases map to TRBD2. V was clipped by 4 bases and J by 6 bases; unmatched bases: 11. The CDR3 is 18 residues long. Germline V gene lookup returns CDR1 SGHTA and CDR2 FQGNSA. In nucleotides, the CDR3 is TGTGCCAGCAGCTCCCAGGGACTAGCGGGGGGCTCCCCGGATACGCAGTATTTT. This gives the protein CASSSQGLAGGSPDTQYF.

This clone has only a few counts. This sequence joins TRBV18 and TRBJ1-2; tentatively, D is TRBD1 (5 bases). This CDR3 contains 12 residues. With 3 bases removed from V and 6 bases from J, the gap between germline ends came to 8 bases. Per germline, CDR1 KGHSH and CDR2 LQKENI. DNA for the CDR3: TGTGCCAGCTCACCGTCGGGGGATGGCTACACCTTC. This codes for CASSPSGDGYTF.

This chain connects TRBV4-3 to TRBJ1-3; D not certain. Germline loops: CDR1 LGHNA, CDR2 YSLEER. Trimming removed 0 bases from V and 3 bases from J, with 3 bases in between. The CDR3 totals 13 residues. For the CDR3, the DNA is TGCGCCAGCAGCCAAGAAGGTGGAAACACCATATATTTT. It encodes CASSQEGGNTIYF.

The CDR3 spells CASSLEYGTGAYEQYF. The CDR3 coding sequence is TGTGCCAGCAGCTTAGAATATGGGACAGGGGCCTACGAGCAGTACTTC. The V and J genes are TRBV11-1 and TRBJ2-7, with 10 bases fitting TRBD1. The CDR3 sequence is 16 residues long. The V and J ends lost 1 base and 2 bases, in that order; junction bases with no gene match: 5. CDR1 SGHAT and CDR2 FQDESV come from the germline V gene (reference sequence). Full variable domain (remainder filled in from reference TRBV11-1 and TRBJ2-7): EAEVAQSPRYKITEKSQAVAFWCDPISGHATLYWYRQILGQGPELLVQFQDESVVDDSQLPKDRFSAERLKGVDSTLKIQPAELGDSAMYLCASSLEYGTGAYEQYFGPGTRLTVT.

V and J are TRBV19 and TRBJ1-1; perhaps TRBD1 as D (5 bases). The ends were cut back, 1 base at V and 10 bases at J, with 13 bases in the middle. This CDR3 is built from 13 residues. Germline values: CDR1 LNHDA, CDR2 SQIVND (reference sequence). In DNA, the CDR3 is TGTGCCAGTAGTATAGGGGACCGCCCTGGAGCTTTCTTT. The encoded protein is CASSIGDRPGAFF.

V gene TRBV28 combines with J gene TRBJ2-3; TRBD1 might be the D (5 bases). Germline CDR1 reads MDHEN; CDR2 reads SYDVKM. This CDR3 has 15 amino acids. V was clipped by 5 bases and J by 3 bases, with 15 bases between them. CDR3 residues: CASSMPGQGTDTQYF. CDR3 bases: TGTGCCAGCAGTATGCCGGGCCAGGGAACAGATACGCAGTATTTT.

This sequence joins TRBV21-1 and TRBJ1-5; TRBD1, as called in the table, went unchecked against the DNA. TRBV21-1 is termed a pseudogene. The CDR3 covers 21 residues. The CDR3, as DNA: TGTGCCAGCGGGTTGGGGGGTCAGGGGGTTTTTTTAAATCATGGCAATCAGCCCCAGCATTTT. Translating it yields CASGLGGQGVFLNHGNQPQHF.

The chain carries TRBV3-1 (or the pseudogene TRBV3-2) and TRBJ1-3; D gene uncertain. The CDR3 spans 15 residues. The ends were cut back, 3 bases at V and 8 bases at J, with 17 bases in the middle. Germline V gene lookup returns CDR1 LGHDT and CDR2 YNNKEL (reference sequence). CDR3 bases: TGTGCCAGCAGCCACTTCATTCGATCCCCGGACACCATATATTTT. Translating it yields CASSHFIRSPDTIYF.

V usage is TRBV7-9 and J usage is TRBJ1-6; 10 bases fit TRBD1. V gave up 5 bases and J gave up 9 bases; unmatched junction bases: 7. This CDR3 comprises 15 residues. Per germline, CDR1 SEHNR and CDR2 FQNEAQ (reference sequence). CDR3 sequence (DNA): TGTGCCAGCAGCGACGCCGGGACAGGGGTTTCACCCCTCCACTTT. As protein: CASSDAGTGVSPLHF.

The rearrangement joins TRBV10-2 to TRBJ1-1; D uncertain. V was cut by 6 bases and J by 1 base, with 9 bases left in between. CDR3 length: 13 amino acids. The germline gives CDR1 WSHSY, CDR2 SAAADI. The CDR3 region is CASRGRSNTEAFF. The CDR3 nucleotides read TGCGCCAGCAGGGGGAGATCGAACACTGAAGCTTTCTTT.

This chain joins TRBV6-4 and TRBJ2-6; possible D gene TRBD1, 5 bases. Germline V gene sequence: CDR1 MRHNA, CDR2 SNTAGT. The CDR3 covers 17 residues. Trimming pared 4 bases from V and 1 base from J, leaving 14 bases between. CDR3 in amino acids: CASSVERGRSGANVLTF. CDR3 nucleotides: TGTGCCAGCAGTGTCGAAAGGGGTAGGTCTGGGGCCAACGTCCTGACTTTC.

The V call is TRBV11-2, the J call TRBJ2-7, with 8 bases identical to TRBD1. V was clipped by 6 bases and J by 2 bases; unmatched bases: 9. The CDR3 runs 15 residues. The germline V gene has CDR1 SGHAT and CDR2 FQNNGV. Here the CDR3 DNA reads TGTGCCAGCAGGAAACCGGGACAGGCTCCCTACGAGCAGTACTTC. Encoded protein: CASRKPGQAPYEQYF.

The chain is built from TRBV28 and TRBJ2-1; 7 bases agree with TRBD1. The CDR3 is 15 amino acids. Germline CDR1 MDHEN, CDR2 SYDVKM. The V gene end was trimmed by 5 bases and the J gene end by 4 bases; junction bases not matched to a gene: 8. In DNA, the CDR3 is TGTGCCAGCAGTCTCCTTAGGGGGCTATACAATGAGCAGTTCTTC. Its protein is CASSLLRGLYNEQFF.

The chain uses TRBV11-2 and TRBJ2-5; D ambiguous. CDR3 size: 15 residues. Germline CDR1 is SGHAT and CDR2 is FQNNGV. V was clipped by 1 base and J by 4 bases, with 13 bases between them. This chain's CDR3 is CASSLGLLPGETQYF. CDR3 DNA sequence: TGTGCCAGCAGCTTAGGACTCCTCCCGGGAGAGACCCAGTACTTC.

The chain links TRBV10-2 to TRBJ2-7; D is ambiguous. The CDR3 covers 13 residues. CDR1 is WSHSY, CDR2 SAAADI, per germline. The V end lost 2 bases, the J end lost 5 bases, and 10 bases lay between the germline ends. The CDR3 region is CASSEGVGHEQYF. CDR3 nucleotides: TGCGCCAGCAGTGAGGGGGTCGGTCACGAGCAGTACTTC.

The chain joins TRBV5-4 to TRBJ2-7, with 12 bases aligning to TRBD1. Trimming at V came to 3 bases and at J to 10 bases, leaving 11 bases not matched to a gene. CDR1 is SGHNT and CDR2 is YYREEE in the germline V gene (reference sequence). The CDR3 consists of 15 residues. CDR3 nucleotides: TGTGCCAGCAGCTCTGGTGGGACAGGGGGCGTTTTTCAGTACTTC. Its protein product is CASSSGGTGGVFQYF.

The chain recombines TRBV28 with TRBJ2-7; 9 positions agree with TRBD2. Germline trimming cut 4 bases from V and 6 bases from J; bases unmatched to any gene: 7. Germline V gene sequence: CDR1 MDHEN, CDR2 SYDVKM. The CDR3 has 14 amino acids. CDR3 coding DNA: TGTGCCAGCAGTTGGCGGGAGGGGTCGGCCGAGCAGTACTTC. Translating it yields CASSWREGSAEQYF.